This is a list of T cell receptor beta chains from one sample in a study of cytomegalovirus exposure and HLA in healthy donors. Libraries were prepared by immunoSEQ multiplex PCR; TCRdb keeps only in-frame clonotypes and omits some of them. The sample includes more than 200,000 clones, about 83% of them seen just once. The sample consisted of PBMCs. The receptor source for this set is a human donor in good health. Both conserved end residues are part of each CDR3.

cdr3_aa	cdr3_length	v_call	j_call
CASSHDTSPQYF	12	TRBV5-5	TRBJ2-3
CASSLRDRGSTDTQYF	16	TRBV5-4	TRBJ2-3
CASSLPGRPQHF	12	TRBV7-2	TRBJ1-5
CASSGQGGTEAFF	13	TRBV18	TRBJ1-1
CASSAQPDTEAFF	13	TRBV5-5	TRBJ1-1
CASSFPHRGLDTEAFF	16	TRBV7-8	TRBJ1-1
CSSSLESAIYEQYF	14	TRBV7-9	TRBJ2-7
CSVGGGGVNEQFF	13	TRBV29-1	TRBJ2-1
CASSLRWGAETQYF	14	TRBV5-1	TRBJ2-5
CASSFLAGGSSGANVLTF	18	TRBV7-3	TRBJ2-6
CAIKGDRGSGEQFF	14	TRBV10-3	TRBJ2-1
CASLGQGAHEQYF	13	TRBV25-1	TRBJ2-7
CASKIRTSGTYEQYF	15	TRBV27	TRBJ2-7
CASSDRDSTYNEQFF	15	TRBV5-8	TRBJ2-1
CSVVAGQGVNEQYF	14	TRBV29-1	TRBJ2-7
CASSRTGNYGYTF	13	TRBV19	TRBJ1-2
CASSPLAGTSGRNEQFF	17	TRBV11-3	TRBJ2-1
CASSPGASGGTEQYF	15	TRBV5-4	TRBJ2-7
CASSENREANEQFF	14	TRBV25-1	TRBJ2-1
CASSPAGWGRAFGEQFF	17	TRBV7-3	TRBJ2-1
CASSGGGQGTYEQYF	15	TRBV28	TRBJ2-7
CSVEDQGEKLFF	12	TRBV29-1	TRBJ1-4
CASRAGLGGDTQYF	14	TRBV11-2	TRBJ2-3
CATSGRSHYIQYF	13	TRBV19	TRBJ2-4
CASSLELARVGETQYF	16	TRBV7-9	TRBJ2-5
CASSSGQGNYGYTF	14	TRBV28	TRBJ1-2
CSGDRGNTEAFF	12	TRBV29-1	TRBJ1-1
CASRPSSGRAIYEQYF	16	TRBV5-1	TRBJ2-7